This entry lists 11 T cell receptor beta chains sequenced from one sample in a study of CD8+ T cells in alopecia areata. After isolation, RNA underwent reverse transcription to generate cDNA as the sequencing template. Repertoires were generated with immunoSEQ multiplex PCR, while TCRdb's copy carries only in-frame clones and drops some. Among about 190,000 clones listed, 60% were seen once. Treatment given: oral pan-JAK inhibitor, 5-10 mg twice daily. The material was CD4+ T cells sorted from blood, obtained at week 4, from a patient treated with tofacitinib. Receptors were obtained from a human donor with alopecia areata.

There are a few counts of this clone. The chain couples TRBV4-1 to TRBJ2-7, with 9 bases matching TRBD1. J gave up 8 bases and V 2 bases, and 7 bases lay outside the gene matches. The CDR3 has 14 residues. Germline V gives CDR1 MGHRA, CDR2 YSYEKL. The CDR3 is CASSQRTGEDKQYF. CDR3 in DNA: TGCGCCAGCAGCCAACGGACAGGGGAGGACAAGCAGTACTTC.

This clone was seen only a few times. The V gene is TRBV29-1, the J gene TRBJ1-2; TRBD1 might be the D (5 bases). This CDR3 contains 12 residues. The germline gives CDR1 SQVTM, CDR2 ANQGSEA. V was cut by 3 bases and J by 6 bases, with 11 bases left in between. The CDR3 here is CSVDSQGDGYTF. The CDR3 coding sequence is TGCAGCGTTGATAGCCAGGGAGATGGCTACACCTTC. The variable domain in full, completed from reference TRBV29-1 and TRBJ1-2, reads SAVISQKPSRDICQRGTSLTIQCQVDSQVTMMFWYRQQPGQSLTLIATANQGSEATYESGFVIDKFPISRPNLTFSTLTVSNMSPEDSSIYLCSVDSQGDGYTFGSGTRLTVV.

This clone was seen a handful of times. This rearrangement joins TRBV30 to TRBJ2-7; 8 bases agree with TRBD1. In germline, CDR1 is GTSNPN, CDR2 SVGIG (reference sequence). V lost 7 bases to trimming and J lost 0 bases; unmatched junction nucleotides: 5. The CDR3 runs to 13 residues. The CDR3 sequence: CAFDRGSSYEQYF. CDR3 nucleotide sequence: TGTGCCTTCGACAGGGGAAGCTCCTACGAGCAGTACTTC.

The gene calls are TRBV30 and TRBJ1-2; D is perhaps TRBD1 (6 bases). This CDR3 has 13 amino acids. CDR1 and CDR2 (germline): GTSNPN, SVGIG (reference sequence). V was pared by 1 base and J by 2 bases, with 8 bases between. The CDR3 DNA follows: TGTGCCTGGAGTGCAACAGGGAACTATGGCTACACCTTC. Translating gives CAWSATGNYGYTF.

The chain employs TRBV7-6 and TRBJ2-7; TRBD1 matches at 10 bases. The length of the CDR3 is 14 residues. Germline values: CDR1 SGHVS, CDR2 FNYEAQ. Losses at the gene ends were 5 bases for V and 5 bases for J; bases not matched to a gene: 6. The chain's CDR3 is CASSATGGVDEQYF. CDR3 in DNA: TGTGCCAGCAGCGCGACAGGGGGCGTGGACGAGCAGTACTTC.

The rearrangement links TRBV25-1 to TRBJ2-3, with 14 nucleotides matching TRBD2. Per germline, CDR1 MGHDK and CDR2 SYGVNS. There are 15 residues in the CDR3. Germline trimming cut 7 bases from V and 2 bases from J; bases unmatched to any gene: 2. The CDR3 DNA reads as TGTGCCAGCACGGGACTAGCGGGAGACACAGATACGCAGTATTTT. Protein: CASTGLAGDTDTQYF.

The chain carries TRBV5-6 and TRBJ2-1, with TRBD1 matching 7 bases. CDR1 is SGHDT, CDR2 YYEEEE, per germline. The V and J ends lost 2 bases and 6 bases, in that order; junction bases with no gene match: 5. CDR3 length: 14 residues. The CDR3 sequence is CASSFGTVVNEQFF. CDR3 nucleotides: TGTGCCAGCAGCTTTGGGACAGTAGTCAATGAGCAGTTCTTC.

This clone was seen only a few times. This sequence joins TRBV7-2 and TRBJ2-2; D unclear. V was pared by 1 base and J by 5 bases, with 11 bases between. CDR3 length equals 15 residues. Germline V gene sequence: CDR1 SGHTA, CDR2 FQGNSA. The DNA for the CDR3 is TGTGCCAGCAGCTTAGGGGGTCAAAGGACCGGGGAGCTGTTTTTT. This encodes CASSLGGQRTGELFF.

This rearrangement joins TRBV7-9 to TRBJ1-1; TRBD1 matches at 7 bases. Germline values: CDR1 SEHNR, CDR2 FQNEAQ (reference sequence). This CDR3 region has 14 residues. V trimming: 5 bases; J trimming: 8 bases; junction bases outside the gene matches: 11. In DNA, the CDR3 is TGTGCCAGCAGCGCAAGACAGGGCCTGGGGGAAGCTTTCTTT. Translated, it gives CASSARQGLGEAFF.

The rearrangement uses TRBV15 and TRBJ2-3; no clear D gene. The length of the CDR3 is 11 residues. The germline V and J ends were trimmed by 4 bases and 3 bases, with 2 bases remaining between them. Germline CDR1 reads LNHNV; CDR2 reads YYDKDF (reference sequence). The DNA of the CDR3 is TGTGCCACCAGCAAAACAGATACGCAGTATTTT. Amino acid sequence: CATSKTDTQYF.

The V gene is TRBV6-1, the J gene TRBJ2-7; D unresolved. Germline CDR1 MNHNS, CDR2 SASEGT. The V end was cut by 7 bases, the J end by 2 bases, with 9 bases between. This CDR3 is 12 amino acids long. CDR3 nucleotides: TGTGCCAGCATGTCACAGACCTACGAGCAGTACTTC. It yields the protein CASMSQTYEQYF.